This T cell receptor (beta chain) stems from a study of shared clonotypes between healthy human individuals. Method: immunoSEQ multiplex PCR; TCRdb's copy keeps in-frame clones and lacks some. The table has around 1.9 million clones, 90% to 95% seen once. The table lists this clone with a count of one. Its specificity is not known. Study-level results: The small donor group covered limited genetic and exposure diversity.

In the naive CD8 group, cells lacked CD45RO and were positively selected for CCR7, so terminally differentiated effector memory CD45RA+ cells were left out. The TCR sequence derives from a man aged 18 to 30 in good health. Some clones in this sample may be carry-over from other donors' samples. The sequenced material came from naive CD8+ T cells from PBMCs.

CDR3: CASNPDRVSTNEKLFF. In DNA form, the CDR3 reads TGTGCCAGCAACCCGGACAGGGTTTCTACTAATGAAAAACTGTTTTTT. This chain links TRBV2 with TRBJ1-4; 8 bases line up with TRBD1. There are 16 residues in the CDR3. Per germline, CDR1 SNHLY and CDR2 FYNNEI. The junction had 9 bases not matched to a gene; V was cut back by 7 bases and J by 2 bases.